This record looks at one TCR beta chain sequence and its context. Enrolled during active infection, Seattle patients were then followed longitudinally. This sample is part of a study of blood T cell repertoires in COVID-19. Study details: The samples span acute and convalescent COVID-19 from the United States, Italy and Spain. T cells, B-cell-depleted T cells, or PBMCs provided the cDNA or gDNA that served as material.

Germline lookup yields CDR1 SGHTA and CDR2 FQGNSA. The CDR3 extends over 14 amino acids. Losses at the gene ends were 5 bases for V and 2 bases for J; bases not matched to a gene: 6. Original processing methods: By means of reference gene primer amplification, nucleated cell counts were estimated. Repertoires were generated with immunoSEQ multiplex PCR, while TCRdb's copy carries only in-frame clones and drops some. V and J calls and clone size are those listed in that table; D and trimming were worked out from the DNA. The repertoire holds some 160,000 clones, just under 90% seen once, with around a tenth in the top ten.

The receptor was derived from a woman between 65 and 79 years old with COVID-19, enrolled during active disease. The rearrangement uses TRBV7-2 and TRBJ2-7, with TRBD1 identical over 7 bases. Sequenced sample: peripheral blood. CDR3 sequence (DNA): TGTGCCAGCAGCCCTAGCCAGGGGGCCTACGAGCAGTACTTC. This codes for CASSPSQGAYEQYF.